The clone carrying this T cell receptor beta chain was seen repeatedly, ten times or more. Its antigen remains unidentified. CDR3 length: 14 amino acids. The germline CDR1 and CDR2 sequences are GTSNPN and SVGIG (reference sequence). The ends were cut back, 4 bases at V and 5 bases at J, with 17 bases in the middle. The record originates from a study of T cells in Graves' hyperthyroidism and ophthalmopathy. Authors of the study amplified TCR beta CDR3 regions from RNA transcripts. First-round RT-PCR of the TCR CDR3 relied on the HTBI primer set. TCRdb itself ran the multiplex PCR reads through MiXCR, one entry per CDR3 protein. Of 350,000 to 400,000 distinct CDR3 sequences in the sample, approximately 15% were seen once. The hyperthyroidism patients had all been newly diagnosed, and their disease duration was under 2 months. Their ages ranged from 18 to 65 years. Out of 10 ml of fresh peripheral blood came the PBMCs.

Study results and limitations: Stable hyperthyroidism and ophthalmopathy were separated using 13 V-J signatures. Clonotypes that were expanded in thyroid above 0.001 mostly appeared in blood too.

The source is a woman in her 30s with Graves' hyperthyroidism. The chain carries TRBV30 and TRBJ2-5; D gene unclear. Sequenced: blood. The CDR3 loop is CAWTGVSTAETQYF. The DNA of the CDR3 is TGTGCCTGGACCGGCGTCTCCACAGCGGAGACCCAGTACTTC. The full variable domain, in which reference TRBV30 and TRBJ2-5 provide the parts outside the CDR3, is SQTIHQWPATLVQPVGSPLSLECTVEGTSNPNLYWYRQAAGRGLQLLFYSVGIGQISSEVPQNLSASRPQDRQFILSSKKLLLSDSGFYLCAWTGVSTAETQYFGPGTRLLVL.